This T cell receptor (beta chain) emerged from a study of T cell responses to AZD1222 COVID-19 vaccine. Broader study findings: Only a handful of people who got AZD1222 tested seropositive at baseline. Researchers took repertoire samples only after the peak T cell response had come.

The protocol was immunoSEQ multiplex PCR, while the TCRdb copy is restricted to in-frame clones and leaves out a portion. The sample includes 120,000 to 150,000 clones, roughly 91% of them seen just once. A remark on this clone: Antigen unknown.

This sample comprised peripheral blood, obtained on day 0 of AZD1222 vaccination. The TCR comes from an adult in good health.

The CDR3 region has the DNA TGTGCCAGCTTACCGAAGGGGGCGGCAGATACGCAGTATTTT. Its translation: CASLPKGAADTQYF. The chain employs TRBV18 and TRBJ2-3, with 7 bases identical to TRBD1. Germline V gene sequence: CDR1 KGHSH, CDR2 LQKENI. The CDR3 spans 14 residues. V dropped 7 bases and J dropped 4; count of bases not matched to a gene: 8.